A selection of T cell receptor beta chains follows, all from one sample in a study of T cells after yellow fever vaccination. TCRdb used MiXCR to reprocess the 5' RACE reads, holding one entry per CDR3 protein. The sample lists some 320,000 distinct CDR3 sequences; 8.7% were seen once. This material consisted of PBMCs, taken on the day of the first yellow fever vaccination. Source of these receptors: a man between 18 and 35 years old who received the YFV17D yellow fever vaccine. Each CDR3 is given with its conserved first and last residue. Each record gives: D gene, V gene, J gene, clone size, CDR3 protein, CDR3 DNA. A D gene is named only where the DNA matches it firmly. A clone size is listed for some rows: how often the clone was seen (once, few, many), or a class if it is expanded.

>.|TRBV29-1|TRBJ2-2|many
CSAITGELFF
TGCAGCGCCATCACCGGGGAGCTGTTTTTT
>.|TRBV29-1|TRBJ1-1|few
CSVVRGSDTEAFF
TGCAGCGTTGTGCGAGGCTCCGACACTGAAGCTTTCTTT
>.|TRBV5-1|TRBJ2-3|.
CASSLRVTGDTQYF
TGCGCCAGCAGCTTGAGGGTTACAGGGGATACGCAGTATTTT
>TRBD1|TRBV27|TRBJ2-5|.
CASSFIGTGVETQYF
TGTGCCAGCAGTTTTATCGGGACAGGGGTTGAGACCCAGTACTTC
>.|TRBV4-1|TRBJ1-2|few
CASSQVEGSGYGYTF
TGCGCCAGCAGCCAAGTGGAGGGATCAGGCTATGGCTACACCTTC
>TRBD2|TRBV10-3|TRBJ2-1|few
CAISPTSGGAGEQFF
TGTGCCATCAGCCCGACTAGCGGGGGGGCCGGTGAGCAGTTCTTC
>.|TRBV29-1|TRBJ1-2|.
CSVGQGNGYTF
TGCAGCGTTGGCCAGGGTAATGGCTACACCTTC
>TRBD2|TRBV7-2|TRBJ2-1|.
CASSPLAGAYSEQFF
TGTGCCAGCAGCCCACTAGCGGGGGCGTACAGTGAGCAGTTCTTC
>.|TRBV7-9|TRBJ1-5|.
CASSSYGNQNQPQHF
TGTGCCAGCAGCTCCTACGGTAATCAAAATCAGCCCCAGCATTTT
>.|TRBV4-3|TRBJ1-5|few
CASSQEWGTFNQPQHF
TGCGCCAGCAGCCAAGAATGGGGCACCTTCAATCAGCCCCAGCATTTT
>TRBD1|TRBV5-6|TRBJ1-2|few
CASSLVGQEHGYTF
TGTGCCAGCAGCTTGGTGGGACAGGAGCATGGCTACACCTTC
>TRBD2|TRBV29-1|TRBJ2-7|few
CSVGLGGGFSEQYF
TGCAGCGTTGGGTTAGGCGGGGGGTTCTCCGAGCAGTACTTC
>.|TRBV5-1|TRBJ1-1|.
CASSLTPGGAVNTEAFF
TGCGCCAGCAGCTTGACGCCAGGTGGGGCCGTGAACACTGAAGCTTTCTTT
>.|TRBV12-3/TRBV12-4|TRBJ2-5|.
CASSWNQAGETQYF
TGTGCCAGCAGTTGGAACCAGGCAGGAGAGACCCAGTACTTC
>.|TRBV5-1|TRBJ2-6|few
CASSFSSSSGANVLTF
TGCGCCAGCAGCTTCAGTAGTAGCTCTGGGGCCAACGTCCTGACTTTC
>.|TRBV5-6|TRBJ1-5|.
CASSSGGFGNQPQHF
TGTGCCAGCAGCTCGGGGGGCTTTGGGAATCAGCCCCAGCATTTT
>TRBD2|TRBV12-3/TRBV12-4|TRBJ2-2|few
CATPEDGLVTGELFF
TGTGCCACCCCCGAGGACGGACTAGTCACCGGGGAGCTGTTTTTT
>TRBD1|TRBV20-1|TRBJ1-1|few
CSARDRQGWGTEAFF
TGCAGTGCTAGAGATCGACAGGGGTGGGGCACTGAAGCTTTCTTT
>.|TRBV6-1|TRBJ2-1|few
CASSQGRETYNEQFF
TGTGCCAGCAGTCAGGGACGGGAAACCTACAATGAGCAGTTCTTC
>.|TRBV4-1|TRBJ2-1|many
CASSQDAATSMSNEQFF
TGCGCCAGCAGCCAAGATGCCGCGACCAGTATGTCCAATGAGCAGTTCTTC
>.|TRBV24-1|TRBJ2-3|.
CATSDTGRGDTDTQYF
TGTGCCACCAGTGATACAGGACGGGGCGACACAGATACGCAGTATTTT
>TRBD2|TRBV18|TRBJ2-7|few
CASSPLVAGGSGEQYF
TGTGCCAGCTCACCATTGGTAGCGGGGGGATCGGGCGAGCAGTACTTC
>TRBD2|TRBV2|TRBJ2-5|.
CASTEGTSGGTQYF
TGTGCCAGCACCGAGGGTACTAGCGGGGGTACCCAGTACTTC
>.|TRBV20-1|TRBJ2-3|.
CSAGRVAFTDTQYF
TGCAGTGCTGGACGAGTAGCATTCACAGATACGCAGTATTTT
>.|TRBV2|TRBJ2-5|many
CASSESQRETQYF
TGTGCCAGCAGTGAAAGTCAGCGAGAGACCCAGTACTTC
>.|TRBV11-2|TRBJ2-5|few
CASSLGSAQETQYF
TGTGCCAGCAGCTTAGGTTCAGCCCAAGAGACCCAGTACTTC
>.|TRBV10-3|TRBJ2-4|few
CAISEPGLPGRAKNIQYF
TGTGCCATCAGTGAGCCGGGACTCCCAGGGAGGGCCAAAAACATTCAGTACTTC
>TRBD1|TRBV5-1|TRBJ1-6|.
CASRRQGSSYNSPLHF
TGCGCCAGCCGCAGACAGGGGAGCTCCTATAATTCACCCCTCCACTTT
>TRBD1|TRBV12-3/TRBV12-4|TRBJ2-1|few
CASSLARQGLGNEQFF
TGTGCCAGCAGTTTAGCGCGACAGGGGCTTGGCAATGAGCAGTTCTTC
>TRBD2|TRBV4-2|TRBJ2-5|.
CASSQGGGHRETQYF
TGTGCCAGCAGCCAAGGCGGGGGGCATCGGGAGACCCAGTACTTC
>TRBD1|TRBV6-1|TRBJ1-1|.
CASSWTGVNTEAFF
TGTGCCAGCAGCTGGACAGGGGTGAACACTGAAGCTTTCTTT
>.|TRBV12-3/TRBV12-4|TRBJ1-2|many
CASSLSYGYTF
TGTGCCAGCAGTTTATCCTATGGCTACACCTTC
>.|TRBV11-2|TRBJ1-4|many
CASSLQGSNEKLFF
TGTGCCAGCAGCTTACAGGGATCTAATGAAAAACTGTTTTTT
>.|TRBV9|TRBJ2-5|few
CASSVEKRGGETQYF
TGTGCCAGCAGCGTAGAGAAAAGGGGGGGAGAGACCCAGTACTTC
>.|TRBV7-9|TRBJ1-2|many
CASSYEGHGYTF
TGTGCCAGCAGCTACGAGGGGCATGGCTACACCTTC
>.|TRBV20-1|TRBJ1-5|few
CSALAESNQPQHF
TGCAGTGCCCTCGCGGAATCCAATCAGCCCCAGCATTTT
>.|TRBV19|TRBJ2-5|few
CASRTPGAGGTQYF
TGTGCCAGCAGAACCCCAGGGGCCGGGGGGACCCAGTACTTC
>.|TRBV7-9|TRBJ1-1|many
CASRYLRQAFF
TGTGCCAGCAGGTATCTCAGGCAGGCTTTCTTT
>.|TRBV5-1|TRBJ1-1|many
CASTLSAGGTEAFF
TGCGCCAGCACCTTGTCGGCCGGGGGCACTGAAGCTTTCTTT
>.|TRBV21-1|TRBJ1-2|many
CASSKERDSSNYGYTF
TGTGCCAGCAGCAAAGAAAGGGACAGTTCTAACTATGGCTACACCTTC
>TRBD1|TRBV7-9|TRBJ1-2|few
CASRKQGISLYGYTF
TGTGCCAGCAGAAAACAGGGGATATCCCTCTATGGCTACACCTTC
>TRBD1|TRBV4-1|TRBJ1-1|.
CASSQYNRGLTEAFF
TGCGCCAGCAGCCAATATAACAGGGGGCTGACTGAAGCTTTCTTT
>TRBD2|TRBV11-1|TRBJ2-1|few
CASSFFSGTSSYNEQFF
TGTGCCAGCAGCTTCTTTAGCGGGACGAGCTCCTACAATGAGCAGTTCTTC
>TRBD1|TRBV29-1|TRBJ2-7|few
CSVTGTVTYEQYF
TGCAGTGTAACCGGGACAGTCACCTACGAGCAGTACTTC
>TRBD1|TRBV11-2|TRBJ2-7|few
CASRGQGAVEQYF
TGTGCCAGCAGGGGACAGGGGGCTGTCGAGCAGTACTTC
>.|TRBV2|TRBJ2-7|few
CASRTGTSGGPTYEQYF
TGTGCCAGCAGAACCGGGACGTCGGGTGGCCCAACCTACGAGCAGTACTTC
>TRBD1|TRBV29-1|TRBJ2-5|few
CSGFRDRGYATQYF
TGCAGCGGCTTCCGGGACAGGGGATACGCGACCCAGTACTTC
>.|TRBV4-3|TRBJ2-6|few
CASSLQGPGANVLTF
TGCGCCAGCAGTCTACAGGGCCCTGGGGCCAACGTCCTGACTTTC
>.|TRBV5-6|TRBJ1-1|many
CASSLLGQNTEAFF
TGTGCCAGCAGCTTGCTCGGACAGAACACTGAAGCTTTCTTT
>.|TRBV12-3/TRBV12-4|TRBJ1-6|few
CASSTRGPSPLHF
TGTGCCAGCAGTACCAGAGGGCCTTCACCCCTCCACTTT
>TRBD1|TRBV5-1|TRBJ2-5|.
CASSGGQGNAETQYF
TGCGCCAGCAGCGGTGGACAGGGGAACGCGGAGACCCAGTACTTC
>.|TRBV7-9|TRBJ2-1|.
CASSLAEEQFF
TGTGCCAGCAGCTTAGCGGAGGAGCAGTTCTTC
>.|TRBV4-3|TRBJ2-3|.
CASSQDGAAARTDTQYF
TGCGCCAGCAGCCAAGATGGGGCAGCGGCGCGCACAGATACGCAGTATTTT
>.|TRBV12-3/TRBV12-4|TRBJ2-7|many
CASSLFLAGADEQYF
TGTGCCAGCAGTTTGTTTCTGGCGGGGGCCGACGAGCAGTACTTC
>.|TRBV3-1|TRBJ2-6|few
CASSAGASGANVLTF
TGTGCCAGCAGCGCAGGGGCCTCTGGGGCCAACGTCCTGACTTTC
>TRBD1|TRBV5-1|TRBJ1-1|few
CASSLTGEEAFF
TGCGCCAGCAGCTTGACAGGGGAGGAAGCTTTCTTT
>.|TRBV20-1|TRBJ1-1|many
CSARDRASRGEAFF
TGCAGTGCTAGAGATCGGGCGTCAAGAGGTGAAGCTTTCTTT
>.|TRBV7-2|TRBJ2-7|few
CASSLPGDYEQYF
TGTGCCAGCAGCTTACCCGGGGACTACGAGCAGTACTTC